The clone carrying this T cell receptor (beta chain) was picked up a small number of times. The antigen is not known. These data are taken from a study of T cells in Graves' hyperthyroidism and ophthalmopathy. The CDR3 totals 16 residues. The V gene end was trimmed by 6 bases and the J gene end by 0 bases; junction bases not matched to a gene: 9. The germline gives CDR1 MNHNS, CDR2 SASEGT. Fresh peripheral blood, less than 11 ml of it, supplied the PBMCs. The investigators amplified TCR beta CDR3 regions from RNA transcripts. TCR CDR3 regions were first amplified by RT-PCR with HTBI primers. TCRdb used MiXCR to reprocess the multiplex PCR reads, holding one entry per CDR3 protein. The repertoire holds a few hundred thousand distinct CDR3 sequences, with around 17% as singletons. Study observations and caveats: Most thyroid clonotypes expanded above 0.001 were also detected in blood.

The TCR sequence derives from a woman between 45 and 60 years old with Graves' hyperthyroidism. The sequencing sample was made of blood. This chain joins TRBV6-1 and TRBJ1-2; 8 bases line up with TRBD1. In nucleotides, the CDR3 is TGTGCCAGCAGCCCTGACAGGGGATCGGCTAACTATGGCTACACCTTC. As protein: CASSPDRGSANYGYTF.